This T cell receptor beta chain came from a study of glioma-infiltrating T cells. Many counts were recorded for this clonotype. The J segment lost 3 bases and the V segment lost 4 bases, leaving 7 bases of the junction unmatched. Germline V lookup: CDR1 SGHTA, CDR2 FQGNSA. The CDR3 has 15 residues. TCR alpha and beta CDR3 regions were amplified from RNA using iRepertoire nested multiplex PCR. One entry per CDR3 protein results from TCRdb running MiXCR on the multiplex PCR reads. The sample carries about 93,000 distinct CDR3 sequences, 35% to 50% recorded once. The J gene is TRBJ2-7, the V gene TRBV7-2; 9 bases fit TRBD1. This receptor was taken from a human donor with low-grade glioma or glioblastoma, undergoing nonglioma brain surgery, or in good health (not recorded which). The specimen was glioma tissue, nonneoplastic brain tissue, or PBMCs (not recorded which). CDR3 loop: CASSYRTGEGYEQYF. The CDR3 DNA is TGTGCCAGCAGCTATAGGACAGGGGAGGGCTACGAGCAGTACTTC.